The T cell receptor (beta chain) described here comes from a study of shared clonotypes between healthy human individuals. The study, taken as a whole, reports: Apart from blood, nothing was sampled; tissue repertoires likely differ.

Germline V gives CDR1 MNHNS, CDR2 SASEGT. V lost 2 bases to trimming and J lost 10 bases; unmatched junction nucleotides: 6. The CDR3 totals 14 residues. For this clone: Its antigen is as yet unknown.

CD45RO-negative cells were positively selected for CCR7, leaving out terminally differentiated effector memory CD45RA+ cells. Researchers divided each subset's genomic DNA evenly across several immunoSEQ plates. Methods used by the authors: Junction-only sequences without quality scores were provided by ImmunoSEQ, so filtering was different. Libraries were prepared by immunoSEQ multiplex PCR; TCRdb keeps only in-frame clonotypes and omits some of them. V, J and clone size are those of that table, while D and trimming were read from the DNA. The sample includes millions of clones, around 96% of them seen just once.

This sequence joins TRBV6-1 and TRBJ2-2, with 8 positions matching TRBD1. The sample taken for sequencing was naive CD8+ T cells sorted from blood. The receptor's source is a man between 18 and 29 years old in good health. The CDR3 bases are TGTGCCAGCAGTGAAAGGACAGGGATCGAGGAGCTGTTTTTT. This translates into CASSERTGIEELFF.